This T cell receptor beta chain was documented in a study of sequential checkpoint blockade in melanoma. Repertoires were generated with immunoSEQ multiplex PCR, while TCRdb's copy carries only in-frame clones and drops some. The table shows roughly 5,200 clones, with roughly 77% occurring only once. Treatment indicated: randomized to nivolumab then ipilimumab (arm A) or the reverse (arm B). DNA-damaging chemotherapy had not been given to any patient beforehand. Live CD3+CD8+ CD19− CD56− cells were sorted from PBMCs. This CDR3 is built from 14 residues. Between the trimmed V and J ends, which lost 1 base and 5 bases, there was a span of 11 bases. The germline V gene has CDR1 MGHRA and CDR2 YSYEKL.

The clonotype comes from a human donor with melanoma. This specimen was CD8+ T cells sorted from blood (inferred from file names), taken from a patient given nivolumab and ipilimumab in sequence. V usage is TRBV4-1 and J usage is TRBJ2-5, with unresolved D. CDR3 sequence (DNA): TGCGCCAGCAGCCAAGTTCAGGTCAGCGAGACCCAGTACTTC. It yields the protein CASSQVQVSETQYF.